This entry is about one T cell receptor (beta chain). These data come from a study of blood T cell repertoires in COVID-19. Study information: Sample material is recorded as cDNA or gDNA derived from T cells, B-cell-depleted T cells, or PBMCs.

The germline gives CDR1 SGHRS, CDR2 YFSETQ. The length of the CDR3 is 12 residues. Between the trimmed V and J ends, which lost 4 bases and 3 bases, there was a span of 8 bases. The table came from immunoSEQ multiplex PCR; TCRdb's copy has only in-frame clones and leaves some out. The top ten hold roughly 16% of the sample, which has 55,000 to 75,000 clones, less than 90% seen once. The V gene is TRBV5-1, the J gene TRBJ2-7; D might be TRBD1 (5 bases). The sequencing input was peripheral blood. This TCR was recovered from a man aged 55 to 70 with COVID-19, enrolled during active disease. For the CDR3, the DNA is TGCGCCAGCAGCCAGGACATCTACGAGCAGTACTTC. Amino acids: CASSQDIYEQYF.